The rows below give T cell receptor beta chains drawn from one sample of a study of T cells in Graves' hyperthyroidism and ophthalmopathy. TCRdb ran MiXCR on the multiplex PCR reads and lists one entry per CDR3 protein. This sample has 360,000 or so distinct CDR3 sequences, with around 15% found just once. Sequenced input: blood. These receptors were collected from a woman aged 60-75 years with Graves' ophthalmopathy. Each CDR3 is given with its conserved first and last residue. Fields, in order: CDR3 length, V gene, clone size, CDR3 protein. The size entry is marked missing in some rows and otherwise reads once, few, many or a size class.

>13|TRBV27|many
CASSPWTDQPQHF
>17|TRBV28|-
CASSLYRGSVSNQPQHF
>15|TRBV3-1|few
CASSRITRILNEQFF
>17|TRBV20-1|few
CSARGFGHNINTGELFF
>15|TRBV4-1|few
CASSQMGLAAYEQYF
>16|TRBV12-3/TRBV12-4|few
CASSLLVAPGTGELFF
>19|TRBV7-9|many
CASSLERQGKNLISNEQFF
>13|TRBV2|many
CAGRGAVRDTQYF
>16|TRBV10-3|many
CAISESGGGIPYEQYF
>13|TRBV20-1|many
CSARDLGDTEAFF
>17|TRBV24-1|-
CATSPFKGDHRFEEQFF
>16|TRBV9|-
CASSVAGGRAQETQYF
>15|TRBV28|many
CASSLPGTGKREQFF
>17|TRBV24-1|many
CATSDRGVEGAVNEQFF
>16|TRBV28|many
CASSSSLLGSTDTQYF
>16|TRBV5-1|few
CASTQNTVGSTDTQYF
>12|TRBV7-6|few
CASSLPNREASF
>15|TRBV6-1|-
CASSELAADTYGYTF
>16|TRBV6-1|many
CASSTRGTPGSYEQYF
>13|TRBV2|few
CASGLAVYYEQYF
>15|TRBV7-3|many
CASSLGTASQETQYF
>13|TRBV2|many
CASRVQGGGEAFF
>15|TRBV7-8|many
CASSPWTAGTDTQYF
>14|TRBV10-3|-
CAINPGISTDTQYF
>16|TRBV28|many
CASSFGLAGPADTQYF
>14|TRBV27|many
CATLSSRANYGYTF